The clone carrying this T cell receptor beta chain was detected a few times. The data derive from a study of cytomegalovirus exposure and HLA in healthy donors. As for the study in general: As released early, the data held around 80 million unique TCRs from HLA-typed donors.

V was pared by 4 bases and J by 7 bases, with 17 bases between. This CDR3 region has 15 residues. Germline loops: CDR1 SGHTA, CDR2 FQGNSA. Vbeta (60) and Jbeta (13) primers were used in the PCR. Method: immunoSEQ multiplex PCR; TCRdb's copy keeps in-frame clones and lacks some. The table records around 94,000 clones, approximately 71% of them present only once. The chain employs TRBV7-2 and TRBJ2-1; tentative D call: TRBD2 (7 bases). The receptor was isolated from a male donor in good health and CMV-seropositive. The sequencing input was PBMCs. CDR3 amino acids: CASSSEAGQANEQFF. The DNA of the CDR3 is TGTGCCAGCAGCTCCGAAGCGGGACAAGCGAATGAGCAGTTCTTC.